The 18 T cell receptor beta chains listed next were all sequenced from one sample in a study of T cell responses to AZD1222 COVID-19 vaccine. Libraries were prepared by immunoSEQ multiplex PCR; TCRdb keeps only in-frame clonotypes and omits some of them. Counted here are 150,000 to 200,000 clones, less than 95% occurring once; the ten biggest clones make up 1.3% to 1.5%. This material consisted of peripheral blood, taken on day 0 of AZD1222 vaccination. These receptors came from an adult in good health.

V and J are TRBV30 and TRBJ2-7; D is unresolved. Germline V gene sequence: CDR1 GTSNPN, CDR2 SVGIG (reference sequence). The CDR3 sequence is 12 residues long. Trimming pared 4 bases from V and 6 bases from J, leaving 13 bases between. The CDR3 here is CAWTSSAGEQYF. The CDR3 DNA follows: TGTGCCTGGACCTCCAGTGCAGGCGAGCAGTACTTC.

This chain links TRBV19 with TRBJ1-1, with D perhaps TRBD1 (6 bases). Looked up from germline, CDR1 is LNHDA and CDR2 is SQIVND (reference sequence). V lost 8 bases and J 2 bases, leaving 12 bases between the germline ends. The CDR3 has 13 residues. For the CDR3, the DNA is TGTGCCAGTGGACAGAAAGGCAACACTGAAGCTTTCTTT. Translation gives CASGQKGNTEAFF.

A single count supports this clone. The CDR3 spells CASYRSYEERVDGYTF. The CDR3 DNA reads as TGTGCCAGCTACAGGAGTTATGAGGAGAGGGTAGATGGCTACACCTTC. This rearrangement joins TRBV18 to TRBJ1-2; D is possibly TRBD1 (5 bases). The CDR3 runs to 16 residues. Deletions cut 7 bases from V and 6 bases from J, with 24 bases between. CDR1 is KGHSH, CDR2 LQKENI, per germline.

This chain uses TRBV5-6 with TRBJ1-2, with D unresolved. Germline loops: CDR1 SGHDT, CDR2 YYEEEE. V shed 0 bases and J shed 8 bases, with 5 bases lying between them. The CDR3 is 11 amino acids. CDR3 sequence reads: CASSLEYGYTF. CDR3 nucleotides: TGTGCCAGCAGCTTGGAGTACGGCTACACCTTC.

The V call is TRBV19, the J call TRBJ1-6, with TRBD1 as a possible D gene (5 bases). The CDR3 covers 15 residues. V was clipped by 3 bases and J by 4 bases, with 10 bases between them. Looked up from germline, CDR1 is LNHDA and CDR2 is SQIVND (reference sequence). Written as DNA, the CDR3 is TGTGCCAGTAGTATCGGGACCTCTTATAATTCACCCCTCCACTTT. Translating gives CASSIGTSYNSPLHF.

Only one count was recorded for this clone. This chain joins TRBV6-5 and TRBJ2-7; 10 nucleotides match TRBD2. The CDR3 covers 16 residues. The trim removed 4 bases at V and 1 base at J, leaving 7 bases unmatched. Germline CDR1 and CDR2: MNHEY and SVGAGI. The CDR3 loop reads CASSLVSGRGSYEQYF. Here the CDR3 DNA reads TGTGCCAGCAGTTTAGTCAGCGGGAGGGGATCCTACGAGCAGTACTTC.

The DNA of the CDR3 is TGTGCCAGCAGCTTACCTACTAGTGGTGCAGATACGCAGTATTTT. Translated: CASSLPTSGADTQYF. The chain joins TRBV7-2 to TRBJ2-3, with D possibly TRBD2 on 5 matching bases. Germline V gives CDR1 SGHTA, CDR2 FQGNSA. The V end was cut by 2 bases, the J end by 4 bases, with 13 bases between. The CDR3 loop spans 15 amino acids.

This clone was seen just once. This chain uses TRBV6-1 with TRBJ2-7; 10 bases map to TRBD2. V was pared by 2 bases and J by 3 bases, with 4 bases of the junction left unmatched. Germline V CDR1 and CDR2: MNHNS, SASEGT. CDR3 length: 15 amino acids. CDR3 coding DNA: TGTGCCAGCAGTGAAATGGCTAGCGGGAGCTACGAGCAGTACTTC. Its translation: CASSEMASGSYEQYF.

This clone was counted a few times. This CDR3 reads CASSLGVESIRGYTF. As DNA, the CDR3 is TGTGCCAGCAGCTTAGGGGTGGAGTCCATCAGGGGCTACACCTTC. The V and J genes are TRBV7-9 and TRBJ1-2; D not resolved. With 1 base removed from V and 8 bases from J, the gap between germline ends came to 17 bases. The CDR3 is made up of 15 amino acids. Per germline, CDR1 SEHNR and CDR2 FQNEAQ (reference sequence).

In the case of this clone: In the same sample, other DNA sequences code for this CDR3. The V gene is TRBV4-1, the J gene TRBJ2-5; TRBD2 matches 8 bases. The V segment lost 1 base and the J segment 5 bases; nucleotides outside the gene matches: 9. CDR3 length equals 16 residues. Germline loops: CDR1 MGHRA, CDR2 YSYEKL. The CDR3 protein is CASSQGAGGRGETQYF. In DNA form, the CDR3 reads TGCGCCAGCAGCCAAGGCGCGGGGGGCCGGGGGGAGACCCAGTACTTC.

The V call is TRBV4-1, the J call TRBJ1-2, with unresolved D. The CDR3 runs 15 residues. In germline, CDR1 is MGHRA, CDR2 YSYEKL. Trimming left V 1 base short and J 0 bases short, with 9 bases between. The CDR3 bases are TGCGCCAGCAGCCAAGCGGACTTTCCTAACTATGGCTACACCTTC. Amino acids: CASSQADFPNYGYTF.

V usage is TRBV4-1 and J usage is TRBJ1-2; the D gene is possibly TRBD1 (5 bases). The V end was cut by 4 bases, the J end by 2 bases, with 11 bases between. Germline CDR1 and CDR2: MGHRA and YSYEKL. The CDR3 is 14 amino acids. Here the CDR3 DNA reads TGCGCCAGCAGCCCAGGCGGGGGGAACTATGGCTACACCTTC. Amino acids: CASSPGGGNYGYTF.

V and J are TRBV11-2 and TRBJ1-4; TRBD1 is a possible D gene (6 bases). Trimming took off 7 bases at V and 4 bases at J, with 13 bases between the two ends. The CDR3 is 14 residues long. Germline V gene data show CDR1 as SGHAT and CDR2 as FQNNGV. The DNA for the CDR3 is TGTGCCAGCACCCTGACAGGTGTTAATGAAAAACTGTTTTTT. Protein product: CASTLTGVNEKLFF.

The chain has TRBV9 and TRBJ1-3; D might be TRBD1 (5 bases). Germline V CDR1 and CDR2: SGDLS, YYNGEE. The CDR3 totals 15 residues. V was trimmed by 6 bases and J by 2 bases, leaving 15 bases between them. The chain's CDR3 is CASTKDPGPGNTIYF. The CDR3, as DNA: TGTGCCAGCACCAAGGACCCGGGGCCTGGAAACACCATATATTTT.

Here the CDR3 DNA reads TGTGCCAGCAGCTTGGTTGGCGGGAATGAGCAGTTCTTC. Residues: CASSLVGGNEQFF. The rearrangement uses TRBV5-6 and TRBJ2-1; possibly TRBD2 for D (5 bases). Germline V gene data show CDR1 as SGHDT and CDR2 as YYEEEE. CDR3 length equals 13 residues. V was cut by 0 bases and J by 7 bases, with 8 bases left in between. Based on the CDR3 plus reference TRBV5-6 and TRBJ2-1, the full variable domain is DAGVTQSPTHLIKTRGQQVTLRCSPKSGHDTVSWYQQALGQGPQFIFQYYEEEERQRGNFPDRFSGHQFPNYSSELNVNALLLGDSALYLCASSLVGGNEQFFGPGTRLTVL.

V usage is TRBV7-8 and J usage is TRBJ2-3; D call uncertain. The CDR3 runs 13 residues. Germline CDR1 and CDR2: SGHVS and FQNEAQ. The V gene lost 5 bases and the J gene lost 3 bases, with 9 bases spanning the gap. The CDR3: CASSRRQTDTQYF. CDR3 nucleotide sequence: TGTGCCAGCAGCAGAAGGCAGACAGATACGCAGTATTTT.

This chain links TRBV5-1 with TRBJ1-2; TRBD1 matches at 8 bases. V dropped 4 bases and J dropped 2; count of bases not matched to a gene: 10. Germline V gene data show CDR1 as SGHRS and CDR2 as YFSETQ. The CDR3 sequence is 16 residues long. The CDR3 here is CASSPGTGLPNYGYTF. In DNA form, the CDR3 reads TGCGCCAGCAGCCCTGGGACAGGCCTTCCCAACTATGGCTACACCTTC. The complete variable domain, with remaining parts taken from reference TRBV5-1 and TRBJ1-2, reads KAGVTQTPRYLIKTRGQQVTLSCSPISGHRSVSWYQQTPGQGLQFLFEYFSETQRNKGNFPGRFSGRQFSNSRSEMNVSTLELGDSALYLCASSPGTGLPNYGYTFGSGTRLTVV.

The CDR3: CATRQGALNTEAFF. CDR3 DNA: TGTGCCACCCGACAGGGGGCATTGAACACTGAAGCTTTCTTT. The chain recombines TRBV6-5 with TRBJ1-1; 10 nucleotides match TRBD1. The CDR3 is 14 amino acids. Germline-derived CDR1 and CDR2 are MNHEY and SVGAGI. Trimming cost V 10 bases and J 0 bases; bases outside gene matches: 5.